The clone carrying this T cell receptor (beta chain) was found a few times. Its cognate antigen is unknown. The sample is drawn from a study of T-cell memory formation after mild COVID-19. Study context: TCR clusters showed largely donor specificity.

Study observations and caveats: Some clones that responded were present in memory (sampled pre-infection), which suggests cross-reactive memory joined. Most CD4+ clones that shrank were in CM and EM, while CD8+ ones turned up in EMRA. Clones that got smaller from day 15 to 85 had even CD4/CD8, while clones growing later tipped toward CD4+.

TCRdb re-analysed the 5' RACE reads in MiXCR, keeping a single row per CDR3 protein. The sample lists 190,000 or so distinct CDR3 sequences, around 25% occurring once. The CDR3 has 15 amino acids. Germline V gene lookup returns CDR1 MGHRA and CDR2 YSYEKL. V was shortened by 1 base and J by 1 base, with 10 bases between the two germline ends. The rearrangement uses TRBV4-1 and TRBJ1-1; no definite D call. This TCR derives from an adult woman who had mild COVID-19 (a few samples of this study predate the infection). Cell type and time point are not known. Source material: PBMCs or a T cell subset sorted from them (not recorded which). The CDR3 sequence: CASSQGSGSNTEAFF. The DNA for the CDR3 is TGCGCCAGCAGCCAAGGCTCCGGGTCGAACACTGAAGCTTTCTTT.